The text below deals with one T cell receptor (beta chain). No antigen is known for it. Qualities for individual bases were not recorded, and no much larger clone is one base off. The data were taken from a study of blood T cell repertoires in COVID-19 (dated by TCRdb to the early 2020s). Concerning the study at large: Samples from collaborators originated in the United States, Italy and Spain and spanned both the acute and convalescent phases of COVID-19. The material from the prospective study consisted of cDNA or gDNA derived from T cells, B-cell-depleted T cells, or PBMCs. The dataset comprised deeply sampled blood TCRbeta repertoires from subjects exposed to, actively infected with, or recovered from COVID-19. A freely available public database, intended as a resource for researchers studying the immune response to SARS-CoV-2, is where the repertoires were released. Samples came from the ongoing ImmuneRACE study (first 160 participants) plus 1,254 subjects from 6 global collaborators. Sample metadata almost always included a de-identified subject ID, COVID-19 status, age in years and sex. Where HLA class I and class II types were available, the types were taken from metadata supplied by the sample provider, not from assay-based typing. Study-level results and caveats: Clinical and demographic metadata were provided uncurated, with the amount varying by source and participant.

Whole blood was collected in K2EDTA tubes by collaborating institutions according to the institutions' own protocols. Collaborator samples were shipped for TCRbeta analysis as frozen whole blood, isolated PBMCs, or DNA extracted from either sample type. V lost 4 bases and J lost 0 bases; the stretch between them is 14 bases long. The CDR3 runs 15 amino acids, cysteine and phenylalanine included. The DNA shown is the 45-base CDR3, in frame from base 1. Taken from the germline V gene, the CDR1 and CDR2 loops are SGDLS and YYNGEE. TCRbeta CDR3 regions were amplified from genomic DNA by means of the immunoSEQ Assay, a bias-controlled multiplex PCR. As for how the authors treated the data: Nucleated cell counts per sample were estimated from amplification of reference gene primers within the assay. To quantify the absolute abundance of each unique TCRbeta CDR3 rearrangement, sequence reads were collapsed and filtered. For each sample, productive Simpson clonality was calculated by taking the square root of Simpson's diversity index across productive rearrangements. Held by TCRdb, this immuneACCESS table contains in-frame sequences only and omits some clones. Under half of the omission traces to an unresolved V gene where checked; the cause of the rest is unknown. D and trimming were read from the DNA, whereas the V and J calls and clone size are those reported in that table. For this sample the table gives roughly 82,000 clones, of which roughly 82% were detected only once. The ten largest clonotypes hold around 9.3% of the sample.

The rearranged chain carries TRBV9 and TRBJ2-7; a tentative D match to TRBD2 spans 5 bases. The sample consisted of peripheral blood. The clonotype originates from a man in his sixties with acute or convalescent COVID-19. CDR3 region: CASSTRDGSSYEQYF. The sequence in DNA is TGTGCCAGCAGCACCCGAGATGGGAGCTCCTACGAGCAGTACTTC.